The clone carrying this T cell receptor (beta chain) was recorded many times. Its antigen remains unknown. The sample comes from a study of T-cell reconstitution after alpha-beta-depleted transplantation in children. V lost 4 bases and J lost 3, with 14 bases in between. The CDR3 is made up of 15 amino acids. CDR1 is SGHKS, CDR2 YYEKEE, per germline (reference sequence). Unique molecular identifiers were incorporated into the prepared TCRbeta library. In TCRdb, the PCR reads were re-called with MiXCR into one record per CDR3 protein. The sample records 200,000 to 250,000 distinct CDR3 sequences, roughly 11% being singletons. Study findings and constraints: Reports say that about two months after transplant, the alpha-beta T cells came out of several hundred graft clones that had expanded. The high TCRbeta diversity at day 60 in some patients came from surviving recipient T cells and thymic progenitors. T-cell numbers and diversity one year post-transplant derived largely from freshly generated T cells.

The chain joins TRBV5-5 to TRBJ1-5; possible D gene TRBD1, 5 bases. The sample here was PBMCs, taken before TCRalphabeta/CD19-depleted stem cell transplant. This sequence was found in a child younger than two with acute myeloid leukemia, due to receive a stem cell transplant. CDR3 residues: CASSRSGTDNQPQHF. The CDR3 bases are TGTGCCAGCAGCCGATCCGGGACGGACAATCAGCCCCAGCATTTT.